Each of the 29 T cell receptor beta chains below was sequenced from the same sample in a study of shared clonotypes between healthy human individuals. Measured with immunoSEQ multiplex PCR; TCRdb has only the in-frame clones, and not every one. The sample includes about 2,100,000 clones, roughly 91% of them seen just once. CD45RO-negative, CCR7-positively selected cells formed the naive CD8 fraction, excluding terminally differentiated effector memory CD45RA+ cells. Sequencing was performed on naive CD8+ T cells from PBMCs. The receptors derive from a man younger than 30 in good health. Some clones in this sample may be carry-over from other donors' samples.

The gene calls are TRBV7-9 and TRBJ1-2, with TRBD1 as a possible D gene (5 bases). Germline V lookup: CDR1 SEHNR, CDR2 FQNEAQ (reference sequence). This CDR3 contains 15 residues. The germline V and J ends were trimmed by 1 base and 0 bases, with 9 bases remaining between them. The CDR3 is CASSLGQRANYGYTF. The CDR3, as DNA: TGTGCCAGCAGCTTAGGACAGAGAGCTAACTATGGCTACACCTTC.

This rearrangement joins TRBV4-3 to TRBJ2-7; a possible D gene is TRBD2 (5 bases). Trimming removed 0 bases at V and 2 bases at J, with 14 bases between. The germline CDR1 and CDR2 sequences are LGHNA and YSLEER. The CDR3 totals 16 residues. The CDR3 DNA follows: TGCGCCAGCAGCCAAGATCGGGCTAGCCTAGCCTACGAGCAGTACTTC. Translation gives CASSQDRASLAYEQYF.

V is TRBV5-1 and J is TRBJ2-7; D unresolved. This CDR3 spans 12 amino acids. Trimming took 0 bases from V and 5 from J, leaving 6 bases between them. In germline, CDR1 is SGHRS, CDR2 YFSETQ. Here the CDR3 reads CASSLAQHEQYF. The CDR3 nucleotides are TGCGCCAGCAGCTTGGCGCAACACGAGCAGTACTTC. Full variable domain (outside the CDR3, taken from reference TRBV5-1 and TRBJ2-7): KAGVTQTPRYLIKTRGQQVTLSCSPISGHRSVSWYQQTPGQGLQFLFEYFSETQRNKGNFPGRFSGRQFSNSRSEMNVSTLELGDSALYLCASSLAQHEQYFGPGTRLTVT.

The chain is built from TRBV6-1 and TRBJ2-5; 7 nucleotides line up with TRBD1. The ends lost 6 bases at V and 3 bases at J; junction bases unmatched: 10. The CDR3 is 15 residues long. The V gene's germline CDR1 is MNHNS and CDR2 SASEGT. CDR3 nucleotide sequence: TGTGCCAGCAGGGACCGGGACAGCCCCAAAGAGACCCAGTACTTC. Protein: CASRDRDSPKETQYF.

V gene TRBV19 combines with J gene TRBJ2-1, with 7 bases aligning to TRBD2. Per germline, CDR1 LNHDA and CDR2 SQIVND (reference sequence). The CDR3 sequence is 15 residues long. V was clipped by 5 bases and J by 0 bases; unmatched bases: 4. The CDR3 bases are TGTGCCAGTAGTCTACTAGCGTTCTCCTACAATGAGCAGTTCTTC. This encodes CASSLLAFSYNEQFF.

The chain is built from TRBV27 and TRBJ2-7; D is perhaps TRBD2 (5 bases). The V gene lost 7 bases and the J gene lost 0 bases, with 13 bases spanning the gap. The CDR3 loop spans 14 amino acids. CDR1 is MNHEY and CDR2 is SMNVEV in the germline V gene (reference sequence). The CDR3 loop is CASMPGTNSYEQYF. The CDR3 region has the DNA TGTGCCAGCATGCCGGGAACGAACTCCTACGAGCAGTACTTC.

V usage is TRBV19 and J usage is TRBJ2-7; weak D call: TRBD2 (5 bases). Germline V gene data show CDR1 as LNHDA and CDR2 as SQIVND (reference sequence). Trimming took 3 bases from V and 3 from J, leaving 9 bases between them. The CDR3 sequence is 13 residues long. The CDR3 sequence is CASSIGLRYEQYF. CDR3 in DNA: TGTGCCAGTAGTATTGGACTGCGCTACGAGCAGTACTTC.

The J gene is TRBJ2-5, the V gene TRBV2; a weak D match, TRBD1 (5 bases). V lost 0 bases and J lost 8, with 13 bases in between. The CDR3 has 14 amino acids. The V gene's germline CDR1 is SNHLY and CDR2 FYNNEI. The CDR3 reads CASSEARGAATQYF. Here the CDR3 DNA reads TGTGCCAGCAGTGAAGCAAGGGGCGCTGCTACCCAGTACTTC.

The CDR3 bases are TGTGCCAGCAGTTTCGCGGACAGCCTTAATGAAAAACTGTTTTTT. Translated, it gives CASSFADSLNEKLFF. This chain connects TRBV6-5 to TRBJ1-4; TRBD1 is a possible D gene (6 bases). The CDR3 consists of 15 residues. The germline gives CDR1 MNHEY, CDR2 SVGAGI. V was trimmed by 4 bases and J by 4 bases, leaving 13 bases between them.

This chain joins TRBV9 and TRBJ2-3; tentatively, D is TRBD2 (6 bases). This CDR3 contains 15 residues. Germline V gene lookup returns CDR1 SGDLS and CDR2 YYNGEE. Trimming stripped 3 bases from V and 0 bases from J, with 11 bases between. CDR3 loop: CASSGAGLSTDTQYF. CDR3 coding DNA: TGTGCCAGCAGCGGCGCGGGGTTAAGCACAGATACGCAGTATTTT. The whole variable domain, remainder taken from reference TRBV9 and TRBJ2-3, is DSGVTQTPKHLITATGQRVTLRCSPRSGDLSVYWYQQSLDQGLQFLIQYYNGEERAKGNILERFSAQQFPDLHSELNLSSLELGDSALYFCASSGAGLSTDTQYFGPGTRLTVL.

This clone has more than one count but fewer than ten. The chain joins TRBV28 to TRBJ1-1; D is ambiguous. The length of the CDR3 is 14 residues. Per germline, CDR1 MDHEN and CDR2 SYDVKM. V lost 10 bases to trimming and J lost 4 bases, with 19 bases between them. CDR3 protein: CATTLEEAGTEAFF. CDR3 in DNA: TGTGCCACCACGCTGGAGGAAGCGGGCACTGAAGCTTTCTTT. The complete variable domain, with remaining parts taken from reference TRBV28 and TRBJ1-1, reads DVKVTQSSRYLVKRTGEKVFLECVQDMDHENMFWYRQDPGLGLRLIYFSYDVKMKEKGDIPEGYSVSREKKERFSLILESASTNQTSMYLCATTLEEAGTEAFFGQGTRLTVV.

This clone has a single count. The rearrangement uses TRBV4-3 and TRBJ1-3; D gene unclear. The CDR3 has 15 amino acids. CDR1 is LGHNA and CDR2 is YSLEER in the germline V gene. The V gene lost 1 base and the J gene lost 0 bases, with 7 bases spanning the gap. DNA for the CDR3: TGCGCCAGCAGCCAAGTACCTTACTCTGGAAACACCATATATTTT. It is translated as CASSQVPYSGNTIYF.

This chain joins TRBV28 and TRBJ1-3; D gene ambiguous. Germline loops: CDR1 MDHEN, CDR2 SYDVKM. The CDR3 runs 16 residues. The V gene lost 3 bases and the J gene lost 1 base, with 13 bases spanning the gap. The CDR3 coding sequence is TGTGCCAGCAGTTTGTTTAGCGAGGGTTCTGGAAACACCATATATTTT. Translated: CASSLFSEGSGNTIYF.

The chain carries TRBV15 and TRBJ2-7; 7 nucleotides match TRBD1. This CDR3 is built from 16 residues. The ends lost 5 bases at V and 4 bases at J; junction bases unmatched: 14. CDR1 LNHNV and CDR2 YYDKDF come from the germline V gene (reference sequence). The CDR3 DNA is TGTGCCACCAGCGGCTCCATACGACAGGGTTTATACGAGCAGTACTTC. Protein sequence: CATSGSIRQGLYEQYF.

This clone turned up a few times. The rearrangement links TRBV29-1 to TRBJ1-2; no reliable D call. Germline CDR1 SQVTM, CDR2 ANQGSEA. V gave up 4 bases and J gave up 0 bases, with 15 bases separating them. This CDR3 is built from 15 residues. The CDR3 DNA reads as TGCAGCGTTGTCTCGTCTGATGGGGCTAACTATGGCTACACCTTC. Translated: CSVVSSDGANYGYTF.

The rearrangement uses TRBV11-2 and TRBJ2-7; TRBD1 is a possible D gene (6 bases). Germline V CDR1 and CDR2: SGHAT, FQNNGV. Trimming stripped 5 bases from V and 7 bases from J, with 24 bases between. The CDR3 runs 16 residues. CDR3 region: CASSGVTGPRSGEQYF. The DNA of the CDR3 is TGTGCCAGCAGCGGAGTGACAGGACCGAGATCGGGTGAGCAGTACTTC. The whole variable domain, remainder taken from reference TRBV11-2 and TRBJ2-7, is EAGVAQSPRYKIIEKRQSVAFWCNPISGHATLYWYQQILGQGPKLLIQFQNNGVVDDSQLPKDRFSAERLKGVDSTLKIQPAKLEDSAVYLCASSGVTGPRSGEQYFGPGTRLTVT.

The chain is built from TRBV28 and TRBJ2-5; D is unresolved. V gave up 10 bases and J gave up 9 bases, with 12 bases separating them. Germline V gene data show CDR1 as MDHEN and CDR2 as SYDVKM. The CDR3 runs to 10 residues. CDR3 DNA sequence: TGTGCCACCCAAAGAGGAGCCCAGTACTTC. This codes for CATQRGAQYF.

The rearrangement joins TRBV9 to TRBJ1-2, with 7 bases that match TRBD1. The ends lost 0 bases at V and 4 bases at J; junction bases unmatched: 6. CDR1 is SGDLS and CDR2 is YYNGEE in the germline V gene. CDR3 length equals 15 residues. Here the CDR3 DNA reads TGTGCCAGCAGCGTAGCTGTAGGGGACAGCTATGGCTACACCTTC. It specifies CASSVAVGDSYGYTF.

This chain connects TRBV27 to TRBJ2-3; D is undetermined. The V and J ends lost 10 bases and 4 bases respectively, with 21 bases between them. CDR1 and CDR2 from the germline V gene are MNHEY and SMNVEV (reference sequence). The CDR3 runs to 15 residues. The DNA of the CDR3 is TGTGCCACCTACCCTGCCCGGTACGTGGCAGATACGCAGTATTTT. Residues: CATYPARYVADTQYF.

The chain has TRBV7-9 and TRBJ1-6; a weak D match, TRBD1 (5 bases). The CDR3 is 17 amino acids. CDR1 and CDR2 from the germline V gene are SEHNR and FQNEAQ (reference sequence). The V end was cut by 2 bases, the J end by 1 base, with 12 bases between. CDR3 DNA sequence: TGTGCCAGCAGCTTATTAACAGGCACTTCCTATAATTCACCCCTCCACTTT. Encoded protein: CASSLLTGTSYNSPLHF.

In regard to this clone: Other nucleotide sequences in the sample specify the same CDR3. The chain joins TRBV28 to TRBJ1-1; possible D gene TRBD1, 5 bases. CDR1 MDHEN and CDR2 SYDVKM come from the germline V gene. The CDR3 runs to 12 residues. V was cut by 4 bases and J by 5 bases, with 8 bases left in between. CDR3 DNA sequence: TGTGCCAGCAGTTCCGGGGGGACTGAAGCTTTCTTT. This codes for CASSSGGTEAFF.

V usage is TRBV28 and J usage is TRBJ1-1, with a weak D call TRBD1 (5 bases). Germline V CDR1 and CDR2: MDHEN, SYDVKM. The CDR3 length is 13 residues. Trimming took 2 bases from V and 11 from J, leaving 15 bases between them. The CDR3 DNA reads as TGTGCCAGCAGTTTAACACGGCCGGGGGGGGCTTTCTTT. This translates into CASSLTRPGGAFF.

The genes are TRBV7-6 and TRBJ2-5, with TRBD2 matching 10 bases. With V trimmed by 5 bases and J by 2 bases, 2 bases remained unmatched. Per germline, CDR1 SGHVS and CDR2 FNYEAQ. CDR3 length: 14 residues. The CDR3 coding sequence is TGTGCCAGCAGCCAACTAGCGGGACAAGAGACCCAGTACTTC. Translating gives CASSQLAGQETQYF.

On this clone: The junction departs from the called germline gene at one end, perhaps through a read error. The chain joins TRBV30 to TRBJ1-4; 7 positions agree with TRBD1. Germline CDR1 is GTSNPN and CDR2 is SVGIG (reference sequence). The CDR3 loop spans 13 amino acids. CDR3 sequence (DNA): TGTGCCTGGACCCCCTCTCGCGGGACAGAACCCCCCTTT. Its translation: CAWTPSRGTEPPF.

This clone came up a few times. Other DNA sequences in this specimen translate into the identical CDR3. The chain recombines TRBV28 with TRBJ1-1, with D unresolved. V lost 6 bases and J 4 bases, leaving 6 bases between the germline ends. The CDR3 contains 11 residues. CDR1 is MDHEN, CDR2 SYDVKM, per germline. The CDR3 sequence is CASSFVTEAFF. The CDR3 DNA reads TGTGCCAGCAGCTTCGTCACTGAAGCTTTCTTT. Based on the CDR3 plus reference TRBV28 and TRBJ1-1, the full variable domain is DVKVTQSSRYLVKRTGEKVFLECVQDMDHENMFWYRQDPGLGLRLIYFSYDVKMKEKGDIPEGYSVSREKKERFSLILESASTNQTSMYLCASSFVTEAFFGQGTRLTVV.

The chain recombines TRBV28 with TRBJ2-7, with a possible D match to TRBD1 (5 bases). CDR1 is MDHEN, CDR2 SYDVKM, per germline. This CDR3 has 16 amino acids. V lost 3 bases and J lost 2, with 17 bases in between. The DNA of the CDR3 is TGTGCCAGCAGTTTTGGCAGACAGACCCTAACCTACGAGCAGTACTTC. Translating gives CASSFGRQTLTYEQYF. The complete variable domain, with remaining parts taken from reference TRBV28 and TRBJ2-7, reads DVKVTQSSRYLVKRTGEKVFLECVQDMDHENMFWYRQDPGLGLRLIYFSYDVKMKEKGDIPEGYSVSREKKERFSLILESASTNQTSMYLCASSFGRQTLTYEQYFGPGTRLTVT.

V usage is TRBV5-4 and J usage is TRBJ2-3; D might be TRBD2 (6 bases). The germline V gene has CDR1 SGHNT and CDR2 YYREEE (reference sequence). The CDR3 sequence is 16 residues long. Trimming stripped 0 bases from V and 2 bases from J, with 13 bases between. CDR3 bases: TGTGCCAGCAGCTTGGATAGCGGCACACACACAGATACGCAGTATTTT. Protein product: CASSLDSGTHTDTQYF.

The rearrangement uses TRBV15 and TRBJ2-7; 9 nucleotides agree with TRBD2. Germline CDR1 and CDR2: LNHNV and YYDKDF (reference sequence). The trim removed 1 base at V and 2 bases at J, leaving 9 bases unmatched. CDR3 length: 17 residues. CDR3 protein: CATSRARFPSGAYEQYF. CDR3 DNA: TGTGCCACCAGCAGAGCGCGCTTTCCTAGCGGGGCCTACGAGCAGTACTTC.

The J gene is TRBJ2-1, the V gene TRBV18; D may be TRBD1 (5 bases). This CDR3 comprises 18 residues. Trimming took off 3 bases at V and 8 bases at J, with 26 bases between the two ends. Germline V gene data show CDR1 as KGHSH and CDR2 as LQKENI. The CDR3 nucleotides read TGTGCCAGCTCACCTAAACTCGGCCGTCTTCTCAGGGAACATGAGCAGTTCTTC. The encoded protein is CASSPKLGRLLREHEQFF. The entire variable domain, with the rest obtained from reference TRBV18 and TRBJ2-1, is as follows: NAGVMQNPRHLVRRRGQEARLRCSPMKGHSHVYWYRQLPEEGLKFMVYLQKENIIDESGMPKERFSAEFPKEGPSILRIQQVVRGDSAAYFCASSPKLGRLLREHEQFFGPGTRLTVL.